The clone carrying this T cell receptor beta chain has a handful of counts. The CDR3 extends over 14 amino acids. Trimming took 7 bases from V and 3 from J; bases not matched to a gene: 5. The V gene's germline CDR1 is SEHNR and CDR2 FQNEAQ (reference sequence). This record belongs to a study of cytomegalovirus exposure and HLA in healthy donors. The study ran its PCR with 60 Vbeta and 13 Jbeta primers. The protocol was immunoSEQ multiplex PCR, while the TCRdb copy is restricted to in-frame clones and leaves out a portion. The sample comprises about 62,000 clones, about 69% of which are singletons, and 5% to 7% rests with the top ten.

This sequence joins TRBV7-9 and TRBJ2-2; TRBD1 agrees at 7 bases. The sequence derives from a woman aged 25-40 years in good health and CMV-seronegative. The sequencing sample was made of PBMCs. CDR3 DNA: TGTGCCAGCAACTCGGGACAGTACACCGGGGAGCTGTTTTTT. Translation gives CASNSGQYTGELFF.